Listed below are T cell receptor beta chains from one sample, sequenced in a study of lymphopenia after photon versus proton radiotherapy. TCRdb keeps only in-frame clones here, not all; method: immunoSEQ multiplex PCR. Among tens of thousands of clones, around 88% were seen once, and the ten largest hold 29%. This specimen consisted of peripheral blood, obtained from a patient treated with photon-based radiotherapy. These receptors all come from a man in his fifties with gastric cancer. The CDR3 runs from the conserved cysteine through the conserved F or W. Each record gives: D gene, J gene, clone size, V gene, CDR3 DNA, CDR3 protein. A D gene is named only where the DNA matches it firmly. Clone size is not always given. Where it is, it says once, few, many or a class for expanded clones.

d_call: TRBD2
j_call: TRBJ2-1
clone_size: .
v_call: TRBV5-1
cdr3_nt: TGCGCCAGCAGCTTAGGAAGCGGGAGGGCCAGGGAGCAGTTCTTC
cdr3_aa: CASSLGSGRAREQFF

d_call: TRBD1
j_call: TRBJ1-5
clone_size: .
v_call: TRBV5-1
cdr3_nt: TGCGCCAGCAGCTATGATACAGGGGGCAATCAGCCCCAGCATTTT
cdr3_aa: CASSYDTGGNQPQHF

d_call: .
j_call: TRBJ2-5
clone_size: .
v_call: TRBV4-1
cdr3_nt: TGCGCCAGCAGCTTGACCCTTCTGGAGACCCAGTACTTC
cdr3_aa: CASSLTLLETQYF

d_call: TRBD1
j_call: TRBJ2-2
clone_size: .
v_call: TRBV29-1
cdr3_nt: TGCAGCGTCCGGGGTTATGGACAGGGCAGAACCGGGGAGCTGTTTTTT
cdr3_aa: CSVRGYGQGRTGELFF

d_call: TRBD1
j_call: TRBJ1-5
clone_size: .
v_call: TRBV5-1
cdr3_nt: TGCGCCAGCAGCCCCGGGACAGGAAATCAGCCCCAGCATTTT
cdr3_aa: CASSPGTGNQPQHF

d_call: .
j_call: TRBJ1-3
clone_size: .
v_call: TRBV10-3
cdr3_nt: TGTGCCATCAGTGACCCAAGGGGTCCTGGAAACACCATATATTTT
cdr3_aa: CAISDPRGPGNTIYF

d_call: .
j_call: TRBJ2-2
clone_size: .
v_call: TRBV6-6
cdr3_nt: TGTGCCAGCAGTTTAGGGGCATCCACCGGGGAGCTGTTTTTT
cdr3_aa: CASSLGASTGELFF

d_call: .
j_call: TRBJ1-1
clone_size: .
v_call: TRBV11-2
cdr3_nt: TGTGCCAGCAGCTTAGCGGGGTCTGAAGCTTTCTTT
cdr3_aa: CASSLAGSEAFF

d_call: .
j_call: TRBJ1-2
clone_size: .
v_call: TRBV28
cdr3_nt: TGTGCCAGCAGGCCGAACCGCCCCGGGGACTATGGCTACACCTTC
cdr3_aa: CASRPNRPGDYGYTF

d_call: .
j_call: TRBJ1-5
clone_size: few
v_call: TRBV4-3
cdr3_nt: TGCGCCAGCAGCCGTAGTCTCAGTCAGCCCCAGCATTTT
cdr3_aa: CASSRSLSQPQHF

d_call: .
j_call: TRBJ2-3
clone_size: .
v_call: TRBV7-6
cdr3_nt: TGTGCCAGCAGCCGTAATCCGCGTCGCACAGATACGCAGTATTTT
cdr3_aa: CASSRNPRRTDTQYF

d_call: TRBD2
j_call: TRBJ2-7
clone_size: few
v_call: TRBV15
cdr3_nt: TGTGCCACCAGCAAGGGACTAGCGGGGACTTACGAGCAGTACTTC
cdr3_aa: CATSKGLAGTYEQYF

d_call: TRBD2
j_call: TRBJ2-1
clone_size: .
v_call: TRBV10-3
cdr3_nt: TGTGCCATCAGTGCGGGGGCGGGAGGAAGCAATGAGCAGTTCTTC
cdr3_aa: CAISAGAGGSNEQFF

d_call: .
j_call: TRBJ1-1
clone_size: .
v_call: TRBV11-3
cdr3_nt: TGTGCCAGCAGCCGGTTAATGAACACTGAAGCTTTCTTT
cdr3_aa: CASSRLMNTEAFF

d_call: .
j_call: TRBJ1-1
clone_size: .
v_call: TRBV30
cdr3_nt: TGTGCCTGGATTACGGGGGGCACTGAAGCTTTCTTT
cdr3_aa: CAWITGGTEAFF

d_call: .
j_call: TRBJ1-1
clone_size: few
v_call: TRBV9
cdr3_nt: TGTGCCAGCCTCAAAGTACAGAACACTGAAGCTTTCTTT
cdr3_aa: CASLKVQNTEAFF

d_call: TRBD1
j_call: TRBJ1-5
clone_size: .
v_call: TRBV7-8
cdr3_nt: TGTGCCAGCAGCTTCAGCGGACAGGGCAGCAATCAGCCCCAGCATTTT
cdr3_aa: CASSFSGQGSNQPQHF

d_call: TRBD2
j_call: TRBJ2-3
clone_size: .
v_call: TRBV25-1
cdr3_nt: TGTGCCAGCAGTGCGGATAGCGGGAGAGGGACAGATACGCAGTATTTT
cdr3_aa: CASSADSGRGTDTQYF

d_call: .
j_call: TRBJ2-3
clone_size: .
v_call: TRBV30
cdr3_nt: TGTGCCTGGATTGTGGACGGGGCTAGCACAGATACGCAGTATTTT
cdr3_aa: CAWIVDGASTDTQYF

d_call: .
j_call: TRBJ1-3
clone_size: once
v_call: TRBV6-5
cdr3_nt: TGTGCCAGCAGGCCAGGCCGCTCTGGAAACACCATATATTTT
cdr3_aa: CASRPGRSGNTIYF

d_call: .
j_call: TRBJ2-1
clone_size: .
v_call: TRBV19
cdr3_nt: TGTGCCAGTAGCCCACAGGGTTTCAATGAGCAGTTCTTC
cdr3_aa: CASSPQGFNEQFF

d_call: .
j_call: TRBJ2-1
clone_size: .
v_call: TRBV10-3
cdr3_nt: TGTGCCATCAGTGAGTCGATGATAGCCGAGAAGCAGTTCTTC
cdr3_aa: CAISESMIAEKQFF

d_call: .
j_call: TRBJ2-5
clone_size: .
v_call: TRBV28
cdr3_nt: TGTGCCAGCAGTTTAGACACAAAACAAGAGACCCAGTACTTC
cdr3_aa: CASSLDTKQETQYF

d_call: TRBD1
j_call: TRBJ2-5
clone_size: .
v_call: TRBV6-5
cdr3_nt: TGTGCCAGCAGAAGGACATTTGGACAGGGGGAGACCCAGTACTTC
cdr3_aa: CASRRTFGQGETQYF

d_call: .
j_call: TRBJ1-5
clone_size: .
v_call: TRBV4-2
cdr3_nt: TGTGCCAGCAGCCAAGACACTTATAGCAATCAGCCCCAGCATTTT
cdr3_aa: CASSQDTYSNQPQHF

d_call: .
j_call: TRBJ1-1
clone_size: .
v_call: TRBV7-8
cdr3_nt: TGTGCCAGCAGCGGATCGACAGGAAAAAACACTGAAGCTTTCTTT
cdr3_aa: CASSGSTGKNTEAFF

d_call: TRBD2
j_call: TRBJ2-4
clone_size: few
v_call: TRBV7-9
cdr3_nt: TGTGCCAGCAGCTTAGTTGCGGGAGTAGTTGAGGGAGCCAAAAACATTCAGTACTTC
cdr3_aa: CASSLVAGVVEGAKNIQYF

d_call: TRBD1
j_call: TRBJ2-1
clone_size: .
v_call: TRBV28
cdr3_nt: TGTGCCAGCAGTTCCCGACAGGGGAACTACAATGAGCAGTTCTTC
cdr3_aa: CASSSRQGNYNEQFF

d_call: .
j_call: TRBJ2-7
clone_size: .
v_call: TRBV30
cdr3_nt: TGTGCCTGGAGTGTACTCTCGGACGGTCCCTACGAGCAGTACTTC
cdr3_aa: CAWSVLSDGPYEQYF

d_call: .
j_call: TRBJ2-1
clone_size: .
v_call: TRBV11-3
cdr3_nt: TGTGCCAGCAGCTTAGAACAGTACAATGAGCAGTTCTTC
cdr3_aa: CASSLEQYNEQFF

d_call: .
j_call: TRBJ1-1
clone_size: .
v_call: TRBV29-1
cdr3_nt: TGCAGCGCTAGGGGCCTGAACACTGAAGCTTTCTTT
cdr3_aa: CSARGLNTEAFF

d_call: .
j_call: TRBJ1-1
clone_size: .
v_call: TRBV6-1
cdr3_nt: TGTGCCAGCAGCCCCTTGGTTAACACTGAAGCTTTCTTT
cdr3_aa: CASSPLVNTEAFF

d_call: .
j_call: TRBJ2-3
clone_size: .
v_call: TRBV12-5
cdr3_nt: TGTGCTAGTGGTTTGGTAGGGGGGCACACAGATACGCAGTATTTT
cdr3_aa: CASGLVGGHTDTQYF

d_call: .
j_call: TRBJ2-7
clone_size: .
v_call: TRBV7-9
cdr3_nt: TGTGCCAGCAGCCCCAAGGTTAGGGTGGATGACGAGCAGTACTTC
cdr3_aa: CASSPKVRVDDEQYF

d_call: TRBD1
j_call: TRBJ1-4
clone_size: .
v_call: TRBV5-1
cdr3_nt: TGCGCCAGCAGTTTCCAGGGGGCGCTTAGAGATGCAACTAATGAAAAACTGTTTTTT
cdr3_aa: CASSFQGALRDATNEKLFF

d_call: TRBD2
j_call: TRBJ2-3
clone_size: .
v_call: TRBV5-6
cdr3_nt: TGTGCCAGCAGCTCCACCGGGACTAGCGTCACAGATACGCAGTATTTT
cdr3_aa: CASSSTGTSVTDTQYF

d_call: .
j_call: TRBJ1-2
clone_size: .
v_call: TRBV4-3
cdr3_nt: TGCGCCAGCAGCCAAGAACTACAGTCAGCCTATGGCTACACCTTC
cdr3_aa: CASSQELQSAYGYTF

d_call: .
j_call: TRBJ1-2
clone_size: .
v_call: TRBV6-1
cdr3_nt: TGTGCCAGCAGTGAAGGGTGGGGGAACTATGGCTACACCTTC
cdr3_aa: CASSEGWGNYGYTF

d_call: .
j_call: TRBJ1-4
clone_size: .
v_call: TRBV5-6
cdr3_nt: TGTGCCAGCAGCCTCAGTAATGAAAAACTGTTTTTT
cdr3_aa: CASSLSNEKLFF

d_call: TRBD2
j_call: TRBJ2-2
clone_size: .
v_call: TRBV4-3
cdr3_nt: TGCGCCAGCAGCCAAGATAATAGCGGGAGGGCCGGCACCGGGGAGCTGTTTTTT
cdr3_aa: CASSQDNSGRAGTGELFF

d_call: .
j_call: TRBJ2-5
clone_size: .
v_call: TRBV11-2
cdr3_nt: TGTGCCAGCAACTCAGTCAAAAGGCGGGCCCTACAAGAGACCCAGTACTTC
cdr3_aa: CASNSVKRRALQETQYF

d_call: .
j_call: TRBJ2-7
clone_size: .
v_call: TRBV4-1
cdr3_nt: TGCGCCAGCAGCCAAGCGGTATGGAGCTCCTACGAGCAGTACTTC
cdr3_aa: CASSQAVWSSYEQYF

d_call: .
j_call: TRBJ1-1
clone_size: .
v_call: TRBV2
cdr3_nt: TGTGCCAGCAGCGAAGACGATGGCACTGAAGCTTTCTTT
cdr3_aa: CASSEDDGTEAFF

d_call: .
j_call: TRBJ1-1
clone_size: .
v_call: TRBV27
cdr3_nt: TGTGCCAGCAGTTTACAGCCGGGGTATTCCGAAGCTTTCTTT
cdr3_aa: CASSLQPGYSEAFF

d_call: .
j_call: TRBJ1-3
clone_size: .
v_call: TRBV25-1
cdr3_nt: TGTGCCAGCAATCCGAGTCCGAACTCTGGAAACACCATATATTTT
cdr3_aa: CASNPSPNSGNTIYF

d_call: TRBD2
j_call: TRBJ2-1
clone_size: .
v_call: TRBV10-2
cdr3_nt: TGCGCCAGCAGTGTGGGAGGGGCGAACAATGAGCAGTTCTTC
cdr3_aa: CASSVGGANNEQFF

d_call: .
j_call: TRBJ1-2
clone_size: once
v_call: TRBV5-2
cdr3_nt: TGTGCCAGCAGCCCAGGGGGCAACTATGGCTACACCTTC
cdr3_aa: CASSPGGNYGYTF

d_call: TRBD2
j_call: TRBJ2-7
clone_size: .
v_call: TRBV6-5
cdr3_nt: TGTGCCAGCAGTTATCAAGGACTAGCGGGCCGCTACGAGCAGTACTTC
cdr3_aa: CASSYQGLAGRYEQYF

d_call: TRBD1
j_call: TRBJ2-7
clone_size: .
v_call: TRBV28
cdr3_nt: TGTGCCAGCACCAGGGGGGGGACAGGGTCCAGCGAGCAGTACTTC
cdr3_aa: CASTRGGTGSSEQYF

d_call: .
j_call: TRBJ2-5
clone_size: .
v_call: TRBV7-9
cdr3_nt: TGTGCCAGCAGCTTAGGTACCGCGGGAACAGCGGAGACCCAGTACTTC
cdr3_aa: CASSLGTAGTAETQYF

d_call: TRBD2
j_call: TRBJ2-1
clone_size: .
v_call: TRBV7-2
cdr3_nt: TGTGCCAGCAGCCCTCCGGGACTAGCGGGAGGGCCGGGTGAGCAGTTCTTC
cdr3_aa: CASSPPGLAGGPGEQFF

d_call: .
j_call: TRBJ1-1
clone_size: .
v_call: TRBV19
cdr3_nt: TGTGCCAGTAGTATCCAGGGTGGTCTGAGCACTGAAGCTTTCTTT
cdr3_aa: CASSIQGGLSTEAFF